The clone carrying this TCR beta chain was seen many times. Its antigen is not identified. The sample originates from a study of T cells in Graves' hyperthyroidism and ophthalmopathy. Study outcomes and limitations: A median about 6.2 months before onset, the model predicted ophthalmopathy.

This CDR3 spans 13 amino acids. V lost 10 bases to trimming and J lost 3 bases, with 14 bases between them. CDR1 SNHLY and CDR2 FYNNEI come from the germline V gene. TCR beta CDR3 regions were amplified from RNA. The HTBI primer set drove a first-round RT-PCR of the TCR CDR3. One entry per CDR3 protein results from TCRdb running MiXCR on the multiplex PCR reads. The sample holds 300,000 or so distinct CDR3 sequences; approximately 16% are singletons and the top ten take around 35%. The sequence was collected from a man aged 25 to 45 with Graves' hyperthyroidism. V usage is TRBV2 and J usage is TRBJ2-3; no reliable D call. Material for sequencing was blood. This CDR3 reads CATQSIPTDTQYF. The CDR3 region has the DNA TGTGCCACCCAGAGCATACCGACAGATACGCAGTATTTT.